What follows is one TCR beta chain and its context. Profiling relied on immunoSEQ multiplex PCR, and the TCRdb table lists in-frame clones only, not all of them. Altogether some 60,000 clones are present, roughly nine tenths being singletons, with the ten largest covering around 9.7%. These data originate in a study of PD-1 blockade in classical Hodgkin lymphoma. Germline loops: CDR1 SEHNR, CDR2 FQNEAQ (reference sequence). CDR3 size: 13 residues. The ends lost 5 bases at V and 3 bases at J; junction bases unmatched: 3. Following autologous stem cell transplantation, relapse occurred in every patient, and exposure to brentuximab vedotin varied.

The receptor was derived from a human donor with classical Hodgkin lymphoma. The chain carries TRBV7-9 and TRBJ2-7; 8 nucleotides line up with TRBD1. The source material was peripheral blood mononuclear cells (PBMCs), sampled at baseline. The CDR3 loop reads CASSRQGNYEQYF. DNA of the CDR3: TGTGCCAGCAGCCGACAGGGGAACTACGAGCAGTACTTC.